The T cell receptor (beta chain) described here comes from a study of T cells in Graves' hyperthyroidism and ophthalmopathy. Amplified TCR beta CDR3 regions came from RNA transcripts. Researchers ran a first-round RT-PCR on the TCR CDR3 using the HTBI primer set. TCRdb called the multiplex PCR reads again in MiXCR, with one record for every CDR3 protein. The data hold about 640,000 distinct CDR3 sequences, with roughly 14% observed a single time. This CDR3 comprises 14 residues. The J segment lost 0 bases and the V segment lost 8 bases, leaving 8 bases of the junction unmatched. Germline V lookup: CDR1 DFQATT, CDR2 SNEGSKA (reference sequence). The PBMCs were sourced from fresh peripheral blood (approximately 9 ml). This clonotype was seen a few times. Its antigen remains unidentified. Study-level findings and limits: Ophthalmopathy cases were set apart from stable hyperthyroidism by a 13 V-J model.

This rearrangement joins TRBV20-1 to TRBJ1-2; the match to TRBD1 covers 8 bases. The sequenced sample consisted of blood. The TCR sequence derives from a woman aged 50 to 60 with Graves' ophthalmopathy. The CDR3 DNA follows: TGCAGTACCCACTCGGACAGGGCTAACTATGGCTACACCTTC. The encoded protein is CSTHSDRANYGYTF.